Following are 15 T cell receptor beta chains from one sample sequenced in a study of blood T cell repertoires in COVID-19. The data were produced by immunoSEQ multiplex PCR, yet TCRdb's version contains in-frame clones alone and is incomplete. Here the sample spans about 430,000 clones, 85% to 90% being singletons. The source material was peripheral blood. These receptors all come from a man aged 18 to 30 with COVID-19, enrolled during active disease.

CDR3 nucleotides: TGTGCCAGCAGTGAGAGTCCAGGCTATGGCTACACCTTC. Encoded protein: CASSESPGYGYTF. The V and J genes are TRBV6-1 and TRBJ1-2; no firm D call. With 3 bases removed from V and 4 bases from J, the gap between germline ends came to 9 bases. Germline V gene sequence: CDR1 MNHNS, CDR2 SASEGT. CDR3 length: 13 amino acids.

This sequence joins TRBV7-8 and TRBJ2-1; possibly TRBD2 for D (6 bases). Germline V gives CDR1 SGHVS, CDR2 FQNEAQ. V gave up 3 bases and J gave up 10 bases, with 19 bases separating them. The CDR3 totals 15 residues. The CDR3 region has the DNA TGTGCCAGCAGCTTTTCGACGGGCAGGGCGGGAGAGCAGTTCTTC. It translates to CASSFSTGRAGEQFF.

This sequence joins TRBV10-3 and TRBJ1-5; D not certain. The V end was cut by 5 bases, the J end by 5 bases, with 7 bases between. The CDR3 has 12 residues. In germline, CDR1 is ENHRY, CDR2 SYGVKD. The CDR3 reads CAISQVDQPQHF. Here the CDR3 DNA reads TGTGCCATCAGTCAGGTAGATCAGCCCCAGCATTTT.

This chain connects TRBV3-1 (or the pseudogene TRBV3-2) to TRBJ2-7; 8 nucleotides line up with TRBD1. Germline trimming cut 4 bases from V and 3 bases from J; bases unmatched to any gene: 5. The CDR3 is made up of 14 amino acids. Germline loops: CDR1 LGHDT, CDR2 YNNKEL (reference sequence). In DNA form, the CDR3 reads TGTGCCAGCAGCCGGGGACAGGCCATCTACGAGCAGTACTTC. It translates to CASSRGQAIYEQYF.

This clone was detected only a few times. V is TRBV2 and J is TRBJ1-4, with D tentatively TRBD1 (5 bases). The CDR3 has 12 amino acids. Per the germline V gene, CDR1 is SNHLY and CDR2 is FYNNEI. V dropped 6 bases and J dropped 5 bases, with 7 bases sitting between them. For the CDR3, the DNA is TGTGCCAGCAGACAGGAAAATGAAAAACTGTTTTTT. Translated: CASRQENEKLFF.

This clone was detected only once. This chain connects TRBV3-1 (or the pseudogene TRBV3-2) to TRBJ2-2; TRBD2 agrees at 7 bases. CDR1 LGHDT and CDR2 YNNKEL come from the germline V gene (reference sequence). V lost 6 bases and J lost 7; bases outside the gene matches: 8. CDR3 length equals 14 residues. CDR3 in amino acids: CASRWTSWDGELFF. CDR3 nucleotide sequence: TGTGCCAGCAGATGGACTAGTTGGGACGGGGAGCTGTTTTTT.

This chain uses TRBV19 with TRBJ2-7, with 10 bases aligning to TRBD2. This CDR3 region has 15 residues. With V trimmed by 8 bases and J by 6 bases, 13 bases remained unmatched. Germline lookup yields CDR1 LNHDA and CDR2 SQIVND (reference sequence). CDR3 amino acids: CASRVAGGSPREQYF. As DNA, the CDR3 is TGTGCCAGTCGAGTAGCGGGGGGAAGCCCCCGCGAGCAGTACTTC.

The rearrangement links TRBV7-8 to TRBJ2-1; 7 nucleotides line up with TRBD2. The V segment lost 4 bases and the J segment 2 bases; nucleotides outside the gene matches: 5. CDR1 SGHVS and CDR2 FQNEAQ come from the germline V gene. This CDR3 comprises 15 residues. CDR3 nucleotides: TGTGCCAGCAGCTCGGGAGGAGGGACCTACAATGAGCAGTTCTTC. This sequence encodes CASSSGGGTYNEQFF.

The chain joins TRBV29-1 to TRBJ1-1; possibly TRBD1 for D (6 bases). CDR1 and CDR2 (germline): SQVTM, ANQGSEA. This CDR3 is built from 14 residues. Trimming stripped 5 bases from V and 5 bases from J, with 18 bases between. CDR3 residues: CSVRGASFGTEAFF. CDR3 in DNA: TGCAGCGTTCGGGGGGCAAGTTTTGGTACTGAAGCTTTCTTT.

This chain links TRBV6-5 with TRBJ2-7; TRBD1 aligns across 10 bases. J gave up 3 bases and V 6 bases, and 5 bases lay outside the gene matches. Germline CDR1 reads MNHEY; CDR2 reads SVGAGI. The CDR3 spans 14 residues. In DNA, the CDR3 is TGTGCCAGCAGGGGACAGGGGAATAACTACGAGCAGTACTTC. It is translated as CASRGQGNNYEQYF.

The chain couples TRBV4-2 to TRBJ1-4, with D tentatively TRBD1 (5 bases). Trimming took off 4 bases at V and 8 bases at J, with 14 bases between the two ends. This CDR3 comprises 14 residues. CDR1 is LGHNA and CDR2 is YNFKEQ in the germline V gene. This CDR3 reads CASSLGRGREKLFF. The CDR3 DNA reads as TGTGCCAGCAGCCTGGGGAGGGGACGGGAAAAACTGTTTTTT.

V is TRBV21-1 and J is TRBJ2-7; the table names TRBD1, a call not compared with the DNA. TRBV21-1 counts as a pseudogene. This CDR3 has 17 residues. The chain's CDR3 is CASSLKTGTEEAGEQYF. The CDR3, as DNA: TGTGCCAGCAGTCTTAAGACCGGGACAGAGGAAGCTGGCGAGCAGTACTTC.

A single count supports this clone. The rearrangement joins TRBV29-1 to TRBJ2-2; 7 bases match TRBD1. The length of the CDR3 is 14 residues. Germline V CDR1 and CDR2: SQVTM, ANQGSEA. Losses at the gene ends were 7 bases for V and 4 bases for J; bases not matched to a gene: 9. The CDR3 region is CSAIRTGFTGELFF. CDR3 DNA sequence: TGCAGCGCCATTAGGACAGGCTTCACCGGGGAGCTGTTTTTT.

The chain recombines TRBV19 with TRBJ1-1; possible D gene TRBD1, 5 bases. V lost 7 bases, J lost 4 bases, and 19 bases lay in between. CDR1 and CDR2 (germline): LNHDA, SQIVND (reference sequence). CDR3 size: 15 residues. The DNA of the CDR3 is TGTGCCAGTATCGGGCGGGGGTTAGGAACCACTGAAGCTTTCTTT. Translating it yields CASIGRGLGTTEAFF.

The gene calls are TRBV27 and TRBJ2-2; 9 bases are a match to TRBD2. Germline assignment: CDR1 MNHEY and CDR2 SMNVEV (reference sequence). This CDR3 region has 15 residues. V shed 5 bases, J shed 4 bases, and the junction held 5 bases outside the gene matches. CDR3 nucleotide sequence: TGTGCCAGCAGTCCTCTAGCGGGGATCACCGGGGAGCTGTTTTTT. Protein product: CASSPLAGITGELFF.